The next 10 T cell receptor beta chains were all read from a single sample in a study of shared clonotypes between healthy human individuals. Libraries were prepared by immunoSEQ multiplex PCR; TCRdb keeps only in-frame clonotypes and omits some of them. The repertoire holds 2 million to 2.5 million clones, with roughly 95% as singletons. Sample: naive CD4+ T cells sorted from blood. The subset is: CD45RA+ positively selected. The receptor source for this set is a man aged 18 to 35 in good health.

The chain carries TRBV30 and TRBJ2-2, with D possibly being TRBD2 (6 bases). Trimming left V 5 bases short and J 7 bases short, with 23 bases between. Per germline, CDR1 GTSNPN and CDR2 SVGIG (reference sequence). CDR3 length: 16 amino acids. The CDR3 region is CAWSGGTSTGGGELFF. CDR3 nucleotides: TGTGCCTGGTCCGGGGGAACTAGCACTGGCGGCGGGGAGCTGTTTTTT.

The chain links TRBV6-1 to TRBJ1-2, with D possibly matching TRBD1 (5 bases). CDR3 length equals 14 residues. V was cut by 3 bases and J by 1 base, with 9 bases left in between. Germline assignment: CDR1 MNHNS and CDR2 SASEGT. CDR3 region: CASSEEGSNYGYTF. In DNA, the CDR3 is TGTGCCAGCAGTGAGGAGGGGAGTAACTATGGCTACACCTTC.

This CDR3 reads CASSLTSGLSTDTQYF. The CDR3 DNA reads as TGTGCCAGCAGCTTAACGAGCGGCCTTAGCACAGATACGCAGTATTTT. The rearrangement links TRBV7-3 to TRBJ2-3, with D possibly being TRBD2 (5 bases). Germline values: CDR1 SGHTA, CDR2 FQGTGA. The V end was cut by 0 bases, the J end by 0 bases, with 10 bases between. The CDR3 is 16 amino acids.

The gene calls are TRBV7-2 and TRBJ2-1; D remains unclear. CDR1 and CDR2 (germline): SGHTA, FQGNSA. The CDR3 runs to 13 residues. V lost 4 bases, J lost 8 bases, and 12 bases lay in between. The CDR3 sequence is CASSSRLAYEQFF. The CDR3 DNA reads TGTGCCAGCAGCTCCCGCCTCGCCTATGAGCAGTTCTTC. The full variable domain, completed using reference TRBV7-2 and TRBJ2-1, is GAGVSQSPSNKVTEKGKDVELRCDPISGHTALYWYRQSLGQGLEFLIYFQGNSAPDKSGLPSDRFSAERTGGSVSTLTIQRTQQEDSAVYLCASSSRLAYEQFFGPGTRLTVL.

The rearrangement uses TRBV6-5 and TRBJ1-4, with a possible D match to TRBD1 (5 bases). This CDR3 has 13 residues. CDR1 is MNHEY and CDR2 is SVGAGI in the germline V gene. V gave up 5 bases and J gave up 3 bases, with 7 bases separating them. In nucleotides, the CDR3 is TGTGCCAGCAGTCCCAGGGCTAATGAAAAACTGTTTTTT. This gives the protein CASSPRANEKLFF.

The rearrangement links TRBV4-3 to TRBJ2-1; 12 bases are shared with TRBD2. This CDR3 comprises 15 residues. The trim removed 4 bases at V and 6 bases at J, leaving 4 bases unmatched. Germline assignment: CDR1 LGHNA and CDR2 YSLEER. The CDR3 coding sequence is TGCGCCAGCAGCCTTTCGGGACTAGCGGGCAATGAGCAGTTCTTC. It yields the protein CASSLSGLAGNEQFF.

The chain couples TRBV4-3 to TRBJ2-1, with 10 bases aligning to TRBD2. V was pared by 0 bases and J by 9 bases, with 11 bases of the junction left unmatched. From germline, CDR1 is LGHNA and CDR2 YSLEER. CDR3 size: 17 residues. CDR3 nucleotide sequence: TGCGCCAGCAGCCAAGAAGTGGCTAGCGGGAGTATGGGTGAGCAGTTCTTC. The encoded protein is CASSQEVASGSMGEQFF.

This clone was counted only a few times. This rearrangement joins TRBV6-6 to TRBJ2-3, with D tentatively TRBD2 (7 bases). The CDR3 is 16 amino acids. Germline V gives CDR1 MNHNY, CDR2 SVGAGI (reference sequence). The germline V and J ends were trimmed by 6 bases and 4 bases, with 20 bases remaining between them. The CDR3 DNA reads TGTGCCAGCAGGACCGCGGGGGCCGGGTTGTCAGATACGCAGTATTTT. It yields the protein CASRTAGAGLSDTQYF.

The genes are TRBV11-2 and TRBJ1-1; 8 bases align to TRBD1. Germline assignment: CDR1 SGHAT and CDR2 FQNNGV. The CDR3 length is 15 residues. Unmatched junction bases numbered 5, after V lost 5 bases and J lost 0 bases. The CDR3 protein is CASSRQQGVNTEAFF. The CDR3 nucleotides read TGTGCCAGCAGCCGCCAACAGGGGGTGAACACTGAAGCTTTCTTT.

The chain combines TRBV5-4 with TRBJ2-7; 8 nucleotides line up with TRBD2. V lost 2 bases and J lost 4; bases outside the gene matches: 8. Germline loops: CDR1 SGHNT, CDR2 YYREEE (reference sequence). The CDR3 is 15 residues long. This CDR3 reads CASSLDSLAEYEQYF. DNA of the CDR3: TGTGCCAGCAGCTTAGACTCACTAGCGGAGTACGAGCAGTACTTC.